The present T cell receptor beta chain was sequenced within a study of CD8 T cells in Susac syndrome. Whole-study context: At blood draw, Susac syndrome patients were therapy-naive, on corticosteroids, or on intravenous immunoglobulin alone.

Trimming took off 3 bases at V and 1 base at J, with 18 bases between the two ends. Germline V gene data show CDR1 as SGHAT and CDR2 as FQNNGV. The CDR3 is made up of 17 amino acids. Note on this clonotype: Its antigen remains unidentified.

TEMRA cells were enriched by FACS, while CD8+ and CD4+ T cells were obtained through a negative isolation that was performed magnetically. Broader study findings: There was no clonal expansion in the CD4+ T cell repertoires of Susac syndrome.

The RNA, about 0.5 to 1 ug, was put through reverse transcription using random hexamers. It was immunoSEQ multiplex PCR that amplified TCR beta CDR3 across 54 Vbeta and 13 Jbeta. TCRdb processed the immunoSEQ multiplex PCR reads anew with MiXCR; each CDR3 protein has one entry. The table records over 150,000 distinct CDR3 sequences, more than 95% of them present only once. The TCR was taken from a human donor with Susac syndrome. The sample consisted of CD4+ T cells from PBMCs. The chain couples TRBV11-2 to TRBJ1-1; maybe TRBD1 (5 bases). CDR3 amino acids: CASSLQPGTIGNTEAFF. The CDR3 nucleotides are TGTGCCAGCAGCTTGCAACCCGGGACGATCGGGAACACTGAAGCTTTCTTT.